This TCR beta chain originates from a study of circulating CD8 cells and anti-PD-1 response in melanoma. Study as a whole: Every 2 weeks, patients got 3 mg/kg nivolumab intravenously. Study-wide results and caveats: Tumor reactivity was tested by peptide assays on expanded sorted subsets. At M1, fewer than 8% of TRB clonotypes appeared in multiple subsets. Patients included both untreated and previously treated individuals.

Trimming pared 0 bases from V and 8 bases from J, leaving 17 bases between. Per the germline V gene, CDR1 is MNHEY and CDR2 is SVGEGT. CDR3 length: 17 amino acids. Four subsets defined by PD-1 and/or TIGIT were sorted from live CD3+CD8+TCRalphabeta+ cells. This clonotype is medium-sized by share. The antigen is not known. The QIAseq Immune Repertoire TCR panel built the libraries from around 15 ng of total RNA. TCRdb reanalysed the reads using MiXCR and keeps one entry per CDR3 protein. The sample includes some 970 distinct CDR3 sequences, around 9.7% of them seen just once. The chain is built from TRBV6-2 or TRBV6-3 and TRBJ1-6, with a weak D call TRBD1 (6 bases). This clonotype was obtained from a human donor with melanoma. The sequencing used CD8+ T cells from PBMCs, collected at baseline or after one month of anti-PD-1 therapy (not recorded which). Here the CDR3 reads CASSYSVQEQGHSPLHF. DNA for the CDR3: TGTGCCAGCAGTTACTCGGTTCAGGAACAGGGCCATTCACCCCTCCACTTT.